These 27 T cell receptor beta chains were all obtained from the same sample, sequenced in a study of T cell responses to AZD1222 COVID-19 vaccine. The data were produced by immunoSEQ multiplex PCR, yet TCRdb's version contains in-frame clones alone and is incomplete. The sample shows some 120,000 clones, about 89% of them seen only once. The specimen was peripheral blood, collected on day 0 of AZD1222 vaccination. Receptors originate from an adult in good health.

The chain combines TRBV24-1 with TRBJ2-1; possible D gene TRBD2, 7 bases. This CDR3 region has 17 residues. The germline V gene encodes CDR1 KGHDR and CDR2 SFDVKD. Trimming cost V 0 bases and J 7 bases, with 18 bases left between them. CDR3 DNA: TGTGCCACCAGTGATTTGCTGGGGGGGCAACTTGGAAATGAGCAGTTCTTC. The encoded protein is CATSDLLGGQLGNEQFF.

The chain recombines TRBV4-1 with TRBJ1-3; D is unresolved. Between the trimmed V and J ends, which lost 0 bases and 8 bases, there was a span of 5 bases. Germline values: CDR1 MGHRA, CDR2 YSYEKL. The CDR3 has 12 amino acids. CDR3 DNA sequence: TGCGCCAGCAGCCAAGAGGGAGACACCATATATTTT. Its translation: CASSQEGDTIYF.

The chain uses TRBV7-3 and TRBJ2-1; D tentatively fits TRBD1 or TRBD2 (5 bases each). The CDR3 has 12 amino acids. The V gene's germline CDR1 is SGHTA and CDR2 FQGTGA. The V end was cut by 3 bases, the J end by 9 bases, with 9 bases between. DNA for the CDR3: TGTGCCAGCAGCTTTGAAGGGACTGAGCAGTTCTTC. Translation gives CASSFEGTEQFF.

This clone has just a few counts. The chain combines TRBV5-4 with TRBJ1-1, with TRBD1 matching 9 bases. Germline V gene lookup returns CDR1 SGHNT and CDR2 YYREEE (reference sequence). This CDR3 contains 18 residues. Trimming removed 0 bases from V and 1 base from J; junction bases left unmatched: 10. The CDR3 spells CASSLVAHRGLGNTEAFF. CDR3 nucleotide sequence: TGTGCCAGCAGCTTGGTCGCCCACAGGGGGCTAGGGAACACTGAAGCTTTCTTT.

This clone was counted between two and nine times. This chain links TRBV6-6 with TRBJ2-2; no firm D call. This CDR3 is built from 19 residues. From germline, CDR1 is MNHNY and CDR2 SVGAGI (reference sequence). Deletions cut 5 bases from V and 1 base from J, with 23 bases between. The CDR3 here is CASSPPVPPRLENTGELFF. DNA of the CDR3: TGTGCCAGCAGTCCTCCGGTACCTCCCCGCCTGGAGAACACCGGGGAGCTGTTTTTT.

The table lists this clone with a count of one. This sequence joins TRBV5-4 and TRBJ2-1; TRBD2 matches 11 bases. V lost 4 bases and J lost 6; bases outside the gene matches: 6. CDR3 size: 15 residues. Germline V gives CDR1 SGHNT, CDR2 YYREEE (reference sequence). The CDR3 region is CASSLTSGGRNEQFF. The CDR3 bases are TGTGCCAGCAGCCTTACTAGCGGGGGACGCAATGAGCAGTTCTTC.

The chain couples TRBV12-5 to TRBJ2-2, with 7 positions matching TRBD1. The CDR3 loop spans 17 amino acids. Germline CDR1 and CDR2: LGHNT and FRNRAP. V trimming: 1 base; J trimming: 4 bases; junction bases outside the gene matches: 9. The CDR3 coding sequence is TGTGCTAGTGGTTTGGCGGCCGGGACAGCTTTCACCGGGGAGCTGTTTTTT. It specifies CASGLAAGTAFTGELFF. Full variable domain (missing parts from reference TRBV12-5 and TRBJ2-2): DARVTQTPRHKVTEMGQEVTMRCQPILGHNTVFWYRQTMMQGLELLAYFRNRAPLDDSGMPKDRFSAEMPDATLATLKIQPSEPRDSAVYFCASGLAAGTAFTGELFFGEGSRLTVL.

CDR3 sequence reads: CASSLRDGANYGYTF. CDR3 nucleotide sequence: TGTGCCAGCAGCCTAAGGGACGGAGCTAACTATGGCTACACCTTC. This sequence joins TRBV5-4 and TRBJ1-2; maybe TRBD1 (5 bases). Per the germline V gene, CDR1 is SGHNT and CDR2 is YYREEE (reference sequence). The germline V and J ends were trimmed by 4 bases and 0 bases, with 13 bases remaining between them. The CDR3 extends over 15 amino acids.

The J gene is TRBJ1-2, the V gene TRBV19; 7 nucleotides line up with TRBD1. CDR1 and CDR2 (germline): LNHDA, SQIVND (reference sequence). The CDR3 runs to 15 residues. V lost 5 bases, J lost 7 bases, and 13 bases stayed unmatched. CDR3: CASSERAGGPSGYTF. In DNA form, the CDR3 reads TGTGCCAGTAGTGAGAGGGCAGGGGGTCCTTCTGGCTACACCTTC.

The genes are TRBV7-9 and TRBJ2-2; D unclear. V was clipped by 4 bases and J by 5 bases, with 8 bases between them. The CDR3 totals 13 residues. Germline V gene sequence: CDR1 SEHNR, CDR2 FQNEAQ (reference sequence). The CDR3 DNA is TGTGCCAGCAGCTCATGGGAAACCGGGGAGCTGTTTTTT. Amino acids: CASSSWETGELFF.

The rearrangement joins TRBV11-2 to TRBJ2-7, with D uncertain. This CDR3 spans 13 amino acids. Looked up from germline, CDR1 is SGHAT and CDR2 is FQNNGV. V was trimmed by 5 bases and J by 1 base, leaving 9 bases between them. CDR3 sequence (DNA): TGTGCCAGCAGCACAGCTGAATCCTACGAGCAGTACTTC. It yields the protein CASSTAESYEQYF.

CDR3 sequence: CASSQGTGFEQYF. CDR3 bases: TGTGCCAGCAGCCAAGGGACAGGTTTTGAGCAGTACTTC. This chain connects TRBV14 to TRBJ2-7, with 7 bases lining up with TRBD1. Germline V gene sequence: CDR1 SGHDN, CDR2 FVKESK. The CDR3 is made up of 13 amino acids. The trim removed 1 base at V and 7 bases at J, leaving 4 bases unmatched.

V gene TRBV24-1 combines with J gene TRBJ2-3; D may correspond to TRBD1 or TRBD2 (5 bases each). CDR1 KGHDR and CDR2 SFDVKD come from the germline V gene. The CDR3 is 14 residues long. V was cut by 5 bases and J by 8 bases, with 16 bases left in between. CDR3 amino acids: CATSGKDLGVTQYF. As DNA, the CDR3 is TGTGCCACCAGTGGTAAGGACTTAGGGGTTACGCAGTATTTT.

The chain uses TRBV7-9 and TRBJ1-4, with TRBD1 as a possible D gene (5 bases). Per germline, CDR1 SEHNR and CDR2 FQNEAQ (reference sequence). The CDR3 is 14 residues long. Trimming took off 0 bases at V and 7 bases at J, with 9 bases between the two ends. CDR3 sequence: CASSLAGAFEKLFF. CDR3 in DNA: TGTGCCAGCAGCTTAGCAGGGGCTTTTGAAAAACTGTTTTTT. The full variable domain, with the rest looked up from reference TRBV7-9 and TRBJ1-4, is DTGVSQNPRHKITKRGQNVTFRCDPISEHNRLYWYRQTLGQGPEFLTYFQNEAQLEKSRLLSDRFSAERPKGSFSTLEIQRTEQGDSAMYLCASSLAGAFEKLFFGSGTQLSVL.

Within the sample, this clone is medium-sized. CDR3 loop: CASSIQENTEAFF. The CDR3 DNA reads as TGTGCCAGCAGTATTCAGGAGAACACTGAAGCTTTCTTT. The rearrangement joins TRBV6-2 or TRBV6-3 to TRBJ1-1; D not resolved. Germline V gives CDR1 MNHEY, CDR2 SVGEGT. The CDR3 totals 13 residues. V lost 5 bases and J lost 1, with 8 bases in between.

The count of this clone is one. The genes are TRBV27 and TRBJ1-1; no clear D gene. The CDR3 is 13 residues long. CDR1 is MNHEY, CDR2 SMNVEV, per germline (reference sequence). The V and J ends lost 7 bases and 1 base respectively, with 10 bases between them. This chain's CDR3 is CASKSLGNTEAFF. The CDR3 DNA is TGTGCCAGCAAATCTCTAGGGAACACTGAAGCTTTCTTT.

This clone is a singleton in its sample. The chain has TRBV14 and TRBJ1-3; 8 bases are a match to TRBD1. CDR1 SGHDN and CDR2 FVKESK come from the germline V gene. V trimming: 7 bases; J trimming: 0 bases; junction bases outside the gene matches: 17. This CDR3 has 19 amino acids. CDR3 DNA: TGTGCCAGCAACCTGTGGGATCCGACAGGGGACCGCTCTGGAAACACCATATATTTT. As protein: CASNLWDPTGDRSGNTIYF. The whole variable domain, filled in from reference TRBV14 and TRBJ1-3, reads EAGVTQFPSHSVIEKGQTVTLRCDPISGHDNLYWYRRVMGKEIKFLLHFVKESKQDESGMPNNRFLAERTGGTYSTLKVQPAELEDSGVYFCASNLWDPTGDRSGNTIYFGEGSWLTVV.

The table lists this clone with many counts. The rearrangement links TRBV4-3 to TRBJ1-1, with D perhaps TRBD1 (6 bases). CDR1 and CDR2 (germline): LGHNA, YSLEER. The V gene lost 3 bases and the J gene lost 5 bases, with 10 bases spanning the gap. The CDR3 contains 13 residues. The CDR3 spells CASSQRGKTEAFF. The CDR3 region has the DNA TGCGCCAGCAGCCAGAGGGGGAAAACTGAAGCTTTCTTT.

The chain couples TRBV21-1 to TRBJ1-2; the table's D call TRBD1 went unverified against the DNA. TRBV21-1 is assigned pseudogene status. This CDR3 comprises 15 residues. This chain's CDR3 is CASSKETGGNYGYTF. CDR3 sequence (DNA): TGTGCCAGCAGCAAAGAAACAGGGGGCAACTATGGCTACACCTTC.

The CDR3 is CASSTNHQGMRAFF. As DNA, the CDR3 is TGTGCCAGCAGCACTAATCATCAGGGGATGCGAGCTTTCTTT. V and J are TRBV21-1 and TRBJ1-1; TRBD1, as called in the table, went unchecked against the DNA. TRBV21-1 is a listed pseudogene. The CDR3 is 14 amino acids.

The chain uses TRBV3-1 (or the pseudogene TRBV3-2) and TRBJ2-2, with D unresolved. Trimming took 3 bases from V and 5 from J, leaving 13 bases between them. The germline gives CDR1 LGHDT, CDR2 YNNKEL (reference sequence). This CDR3 has 15 residues. In DNA, the CDR3 is TGTGCCAGCAGCCAGGGGTTGCTGGAAACCGGGGAGCTGTTTTTT. Amino acid sequence: CASSQGLLETGELFF.

This clone was recorded once. The rearrangement uses TRBV27 and TRBJ1-2; 7 positions agree with TRBD1. Germline CDR1 reads MNHEY; CDR2 reads SMNVEV (reference sequence). This CDR3 is built from 16 residues. The V segment lost 4 bases and the J segment 4 bases; nucleotides outside the gene matches: 12. CDR3 bases: TGTGCCAGCAGTTCCCCCCTGCGGCAGGGGGGCTATGGCTACACCTTC. Its protein is CASSSPLRQGGYGYTF.

The chain combines TRBV12-3 or TRBV12-4 with TRBJ2-1, with 7 bases matching TRBD2. CDR3 length equals 13 residues. V shed 7 bases, J shed 4 bases, and the junction held 4 bases outside the gene matches. CDR3 nucleotide sequence: TGTGCCAGCACCCGAGCGGGGTACAATGAGCAGTTCTTC. Its protein is CASTRAGYNEQFF.

V and J are TRBV2 and TRBJ1-2, with a tentative D call TRBD1 (6 bases). The CDR3 is 15 residues long. V lost 5 bases to trimming and J lost 6 bases, with 19 bases between them. Germline assignment: CDR1 SNHLY and CDR2 FYNNEI. CDR3 residues: CASSRRGAGGNGYTF. The CDR3 nucleotides are TGTGCCAGCAGTCGGAGGGGGGCTGGGGGGAATGGCTACACCTTC.

DNA for the CDR3: TGTGCCAGCAGCTTAGAGGGGTTTATGTGGGAGCAGTACTTC. It is translated as CASSLEGFMWEQYF. The chain combines TRBV7-2 with TRBJ2-7, with D perhaps TRBD1 (5 bases). This CDR3 contains 14 residues. Trimming cost V 1 base and J 7 bases, with 14 bases left between them. Looked up from germline, CDR1 is SGHTA and CDR2 is FQGNSA.

The J gene is TRBJ1-3, the V gene TRBV7-2; tentatively, D is TRBD1 (5 bases). The CDR3 spans 15 residues. The V and J ends lost 2 bases and 2 bases respectively, with 10 bases between them. Germline V gene lookup returns CDR1 SGHTA and CDR2 FQGNSA. CDR3 sequence (DNA): TGTGCCAGCAGCTTACATGGGGGTACTGGAAACACCATATATTTT. This codes for CASSLHGGTGNTIYF. Full variable domain (remainder filled in from reference TRBV7-2 and TRBJ1-3): GAGVSQSPSNKVTEKGKDVELRCDPISGHTALYWYRQSLGQGLEFLIYFQGNSAPDKSGLPSDRFSAERTGGSVSTLTIQRTQQEDSAVYLCASSLHGGTGNTIYFGEGSWLTVV.

This chain uses TRBV4-2 with TRBJ2-3; D is unresolved. The CDR3 is made up of 11 amino acids. Germline CDR1 LGHNA, CDR2 YNFKEQ. V lost 9 bases, J lost 8 bases, and 12 bases lay in between. CDR3 in amino acids: CASKSGGTQYF. The CDR3 nucleotides are TGTGCCAGTAAAAGTGGTGGTACGCAGTATTTT.